One and the same sample provided the 29 T cell receptor beta chains below, sequenced in a study of regulatory T cells in long-lasting Graves disease. Time point meaning: newly diagnosed GD, antithyroid drugs for less than 3 months. PBMCs were the source of the RNA used for TCR sequencing. For TCR beta, libraries came from iRepertoire HTBI primers and Arm-PCR of CDR3 regions. MiXCR, run by TCRdb on the multiplex PCR reads, gives a single entry per CDR3 protein. Found here are about 540,000 distinct CDR3 sequences, approximately 13% of them singletons; the top ten hold roughly a tenth. These data were also filed under a second study, of T cells in Graves' hyperthyroidism and ophthalmopathy.

This specimen was peripheral blood mononuclear cells (PBMCs), taken at new diagnosis, from a patient treated with antithyroid drugs. These receptors were obtained from a man aged 30 to 39 with Graves disease.

This clonotype was found a few times. Sequence at one end of the junction differs from germline and may be a read error. The chain links TRBV27 to TRBJ2-7; 7 nucleotides agree with TRBD2. This CDR3 spans 14 amino acids. Germline V gene lookup returns CDR1 MNHEY and CDR2 SMNVEV (reference sequence). The CDR3 protein is CASSFMRESYGQYF. The CDR3 nucleotides read TGTGCCAGCAGTTTCATGCGGGAGTCGTACGGGCAGTACTTC.

Comment on this clonotype: A much larger clone lies one base from this, so it may be a read error. The chain couples TRBV20-1 to TRBJ2-1; perhaps D is TRBD1 or TRBD2 (5 bases each). Near its end, the DNA agrees better with TRBJ2-7, so the J call may be wrong. The CDR3 runs to 14 residues. The V gene's germline CDR1 is DFQATT and CDR2 SNEGSKA (reference sequence). The CDR3 reads CSASRGSSYNEQYF. DNA of the CDR3: TGCAGTGCTAGCCGGGGCAGCTCCTACAATGAGCAGTACTTC.

In this sample, this clonotype turned up many times. This sequence joins TRBV5-1 and TRBJ2-7; D is ambiguous. CDR1 SGHRS and CDR2 YFSETQ come from the germline V gene. With 0 bases removed from V and 9 bases from J, the gap between germline ends came to 22 bases. The CDR3 totals 16 residues. The CDR3 loop reads CASSLATISTTSRQYF. CDR3 in DNA: TGCGCCAGCAGCTTGGCCACTATTTCTACTACGAGCAGGCAGTACTTC.

This clonotype was found many times. This chain joins TRBV20-1 and TRBJ2-7; 7 positions agree with TRBD1. Germline V CDR1 and CDR2: DFQATT, SNEGSKA (reference sequence). The CDR3 sequence is 14 residues long. The CDR3 here is CSGLDRESSYEQYF. Here the CDR3 DNA reads TGCAGCGGCCTCGACAGGGAAAGCTCCTACGAGCAGTACTTC.

This clonotype was detected ten times or more. The chain couples TRBV20-1 to TRBJ1-6; no definite D call. The germline CDR1 and CDR2 sequences are DFQATT and SNEGSKA (reference sequence). Between the trimmed V and J ends, which lost 3 bases and 7 bases, there was a span of 4 bases. The CDR3 has 11 residues. CDR3 DNA sequence: TGCAGTGCTAGGGGCAATTCACCCCTCCACTTT. It translates to CSARGNSPLHF.

On this clonotype: A read error may account for a junction end that differs from germline. The rearrangement joins TRBV3-1 to TRBJ1-1; D is ambiguous. CDR1 LGHDT and CDR2 YNNKEL come from the germline V gene (reference sequence). CDR3 size: 14 residues. CDR3 sequence (DNA): TGTGGCAGCAGCCGACCGGAGGGGAACACTGAAGCTTTCTTT. Amino acids: CGSSRPEGNTEAFF. Combining the CDR3 with reference TRBV3-1 and TRBJ1-1 gives the whole variable domain DTAVSQTPKYLVTQMGNDKSIKCEQNLGHDTMYWYKQDSKKFLKIMFSYNNKELIINETVPNRFSPKSPDKAHLNLHINSLELGDSAVYFCGSSRPEGNTEAFFGQGTRLTVV.

This clonotype was observed at least ten times. This sequence joins TRBV20-1 and TRBJ2-5, with a possible D match to TRBD2 (6 bases). The CDR3 length is 13 residues. The germline V gene encodes CDR1 DFQATT and CDR2 SNEGSKA (reference sequence). V lost 7 bases and J lost 4, with 16 bases in between. DNA of the CDR3: TGCAGTGGAGGGACTCCGGCAGTAGAGACCCAGTACTTC. This gives the protein CSGGTPAVETQYF.

This clonotype appeared many times. CDR3 in amino acids: CASSEFVSSTGELFF. CDR3 in DNA: TGTGCCAGCAGTGAGTTCGTCTCGTCGACCGGGGAGCTGTTTTTT. The V call is TRBV2, the J call TRBJ2-2, with D unclear. The length of the CDR3 is 15 residues. Germline loops: CDR1 SNHLY, CDR2 FYNNEI. The V end was cut by 3 bases, the J end by 5 bases, with 13 bases between.

This clonotype has a count of ten or more. V usage is TRBV5-1 and J usage is TRBJ2-1, with 8 bases that match TRBD2. The germline gives CDR1 SGHRS, CDR2 YFSETQ. The CDR3 loop spans 16 amino acids. The V segment lost 5 bases and the J segment 5 bases; nucleotides outside the gene matches: 12. CDR3: CASSSGGGGAHNEQFF. The CDR3 DNA reads TGCGCCAGCAGTTCCGGGGGGGGCGGAGCCCACAATGAGCAGTTCTTC.

The rearrangement joins TRBV7-3 to TRBJ2-2, with TRBD1 matching over 8 bases. J was trimmed by 4 bases and V by 5 bases; bases with no gene match: 12. CDR1 and CDR2 (germline): SGHTA, FQGTGA. This CDR3 has 17 residues. CDR3: CASSPTLDRAATGELFF. DNA of the CDR3: TGTGCCAGCAGCCCTACCCTGGACAGGGCGGCCACCGGGGAGCTGTTTTTT.

This clonotype was recorded many times. The chain employs TRBV13 and TRBJ1-1; D is possibly TRBD1 (5 bases). V lost 5 bases and J lost 7, with 14 bases in between. Germline CDR1 and CDR2: PRHDT and FYEKMQ (reference sequence). The CDR3 spans 13 residues. The CDR3 sequence: CASSPSGTLEAFF. The CDR3 DNA reads as TGTGCCAGCAGCCCGAGTGGGACGCTTGAAGCTTTCTTT.

The V and J genes are TRBV10-3 and TRBJ2-7, with TRBD2 matching 10 bases. V shed 8 bases and J 5 bases; nucleotides not matched to a gene: 6. The CDR3 has 13 amino acids. Germline V gene lookup returns CDR1 ENHRY and CDR2 SYGVKD. As DNA, the CDR3 is TGTGCCATCGGCCTAGCGGGAGAAAACGAGCAGTACTTC. Translated: CAIGLAGENEQYF.

This clonotype has ten or more counts. The rearrangement links TRBV14 to TRBJ2-1; the match to TRBD2 covers 7 bases. V dropped 2 bases and J dropped 3; count of bases not matched to a gene: 10. Germline V gene sequence: CDR1 SGHDN, CDR2 FVKESK. This CDR3 comprises 17 residues. CDR3 nucleotide sequence: TGTGCCAGCAGCCAACCAGCCAGCGGGACCCTCTACAATGAGCAGTTCTTC. It yields the protein CASSQPASGTLYNEQFF.

The gene calls are TRBV24-1 and TRBJ2-1, with D perhaps matching TRBD2 (6 bases). Trimming removed 12 bases at V and 7 bases at J, with 21 bases between. Germline CDR1 and CDR2: KGHDR and SFDVKD. The CDR3 runs to 14 residues. CDR3 sequence reads: CAATGLASENEQFF. The CDR3 DNA follows: TGTGCCGCCACCGGGCTAGCGTCCGAGAATGAGCAGTTCTTC.

V usage is TRBV7-2 and J usage is TRBJ2-3; 11 bases line up with TRBD2. The CDR3 loop spans 16 amino acids. V lost 4 bases, J lost 3 bases, and 6 bases stayed unmatched. Germline-derived CDR1 and CDR2 are SGHTA and FQGNSA. CDR3 residues: CASSSTLAGGTDTQYF. CDR3 bases: TGTGCCAGCAGCTCGACCCTAGCGGGAGGAACAGATACGCAGTATTTT.

This clonotype was recorded at least ten times. The chain employs TRBV12-3 or TRBV12-4 and TRBJ1-5, with D perhaps TRBD1 (5 bases). The CDR3 covers 15 residues. V lost 5 bases and J 6 bases, leaving 17 bases between the germline ends. CDR3 sequence: CASSPAAGPGQPQHF. The CDR3 DNA is TGTGCCAGCAGTCCCGCAGCAGGGCCAGGTCAGCCCCAGCATTTT.

Of note for this clonotype: Since a much larger clone is just one base distant, this may be a read error. The V and J genes are TRBV2 and TRBJ2-4; D remains unclear. In germline, CDR1 is SNHLY, CDR2 FYNNEI. The CDR3 spans 14 residues. Trimming took off 3 bases at V and 13 bases at J, with 19 bases between the two ends. This CDR3 reads CASSEVSSYNEQYF. CDR3 coding DNA: TGTGCCAGCAGTGAGGTCAGCTCCTACAATGAGCAGTACTTC.

This sequence joins TRBV30 and TRBJ2-1; maybe TRBD2 (7 bases). Germline CDR1 GTSNPN, CDR2 SVGIG (reference sequence). The V end lost 0 bases, the J end lost 14 bases, and 17 bases lay between the germline ends. The CDR3 has 13 residues. The CDR3 region has the DNA TGTGCCTGGAGTGTAGGCGGGGGCGGGGTGGAGTTCTTC. Translation: CAWSVGGGGVEFF.

This clonotype was detected ten times or more. V usage is TRBV6-1 and J usage is TRBJ1-3, with D possibly matching TRBD1 (5 bases). Germline CDR1 MNHNS, CDR2 SASEGT. The CDR3 loop spans 15 amino acids. The V gene lost 5 bases and the J gene lost 3 bases, with 14 bases spanning the gap. CDR3 nucleotide sequence: TGTGCCAGCAGTACGTCAGGGTCGGATGGAAACACCATATATTTT. Protein product: CASSTSGSDGNTIYF.

The chain is built from TRBV6-5 and TRBJ2-7; D is ambiguous. The CDR3 extends over 13 amino acids. V was cut by 3 bases and J by 6 bases, with 12 bases left in between. Germline V gene lookup returns CDR1 MNHEY and CDR2 SVGAGI. The CDR3 bases are TGTGCCAGCAGTTATGAACGCACCCTCGAGCAGTACTTC. Its translation: CASSYERTLEQYF.

The sample holds many counts of this clonotype. This sequence joins TRBV24-1 and TRBJ2-4; D call uncertain. Germline CDR1 is KGHDR and CDR2 is SFDVKD. CDR3 size: 15 residues. Between the trimmed V and J ends, which lost 4 bases and 7 bases, there was a span of 16 bases. Here the CDR3 reads CATSDPGDIKNIQYF. Here the CDR3 DNA reads TGTGCCACCAGTGACCCAGGTGATATAAAGAACATTCAGTACTTC.

About this clonotype itself: This may be a read error, as it is one base from a much larger clone. The V and J genes are TRBV24-1 and TRBJ2-7; no clear D. Germline lookup yields CDR1 KGHDR and CDR2 SFDVKD. The CDR3 covers 13 residues. Trimming took off 4 bases at V and 5 bases at J, with 11 bases between the two ends. The CDR3 protein is CATSDPRRDEQYF. CDR3 DNA sequence: TGTGCCACCAGTGACCCTAGGCGTGACGAGCAGTACTTC.

This clonotype has more than one count but fewer than ten. V usage is TRBV30 and J usage is TRBJ2-5; D gene unclear. The CDR3 runs 14 residues. Germline V CDR1 and CDR2: GTSNPN, SVGIG (reference sequence). V shed 3 bases and J shed 1 base, with 12 bases lying between them. CDR3 bases: TGTGCCTGGAGATCGGGCCCTTCCCAAGAGACCCAGTACTTC. As protein: CAWRSGPSQETQYF.

With respect to this clonotype: Given a far larger clone just one base away, this is likely a sequencing read error. The rearrangement uses TRBV11-2 and TRBJ1-1; D perhaps matches TRBD1 (6 bases). Germline V lookup: CDR1 SGHAT, CDR2 FQNNGV. This CDR3 has 13 residues. CDR3 in DNA: TGTGCCAGCGGCTTGTCAGGGGCGGCTGAAGCTTTCTTT. It specifies CASGLSGAAEAFF.

This clonotype has at least ten counts. The gene calls are TRBV12-5 and TRBJ2-6; D gene uncertain. CDR3 length: 12 residues. The germline V gene has CDR1 LGHNT and CDR2 FRNRAP. V gave up 5 bases and J gave up 2 bases, with 1 base separating them. The DNA of the CDR3 is TGTGCTAGTGGTCCTGGGGCCAACGTCCTGACTTTC. It translates to CASGPGANVLTF.

This clonotype was observed many times. The rearrangement links TRBV2 to TRBJ1-1; D is unclear. The germline CDR1 and CDR2 sequences are SNHLY and FYNNEI. The V end lost 7 bases, the J end lost 5 bases, and 14 bases lay between the germline ends. This CDR3 spans 13 amino acids. The CDR3 here is CASTKNLRTEAFF. The CDR3 DNA sequence: TGTGCCAGCACCAAGAATTTGAGGACTGAAGCTTTCTTT.

This clonotype was observed at least ten times. The chain combines TRBV5-1 with TRBJ1-1, with D unresolved. Germline V gives CDR1 SGHRS, CDR2 YFSETQ. The ends were cut back, 4 bases at V and 4 bases at J, with 14 bases in the middle. This CDR3 is built from 14 residues. The CDR3 DNA follows: TGCGCCAGCAGCCTCCTGGGAAGTGCCACTGAAGCTTTCTTT. This sequence encodes CASSLLGSATEAFF.

Worth noting for this clonotype: This may stem from a read error, because a much larger clone lies one nucleotide away. The chain carries TRBV27 and TRBJ2-5, with 10 positions matching TRBD1. The CDR3 runs to 15 residues. The germline CDR1 and CDR2 sequences are MNHEY and SMNVEV (reference sequence). In nucleotides, the CDR3 is TGTGCCAGCAGCGAGCTGGACAGGGGGAGAGAGACCAAGTACTTC. Translated, it gives CASSELDRGRETKYF.

This clonotype was counted ten times or more. The chain couples TRBV20-1 to TRBJ2-3; 7 nucleotides match TRBD1. V lost 6 bases to trimming and J lost 7 bases; unmatched junction nucleotides: 10. The V gene's germline CDR1 is DFQATT and CDR2 SNEGSKA (reference sequence). The length of the CDR3 is 13 residues. The CDR3 here is CSALPTGPNTQYF. CDR3 bases: TGCAGTGCGCTACCGACAGGGCCGAATACGCAGTATTTT.